A selection of T cell receptor beta chains follows, all from one sample in a study of spatial heterogeneity in lung cancer. TCRdb recomputed calls from the 5' RACE reads with MiXCR, one row per CDR3 protein. The table lists about 120,000 distinct CDR3 sequences, roughly an eighth of them singletons. The specimen was PBMCs, collected at follow-up. Source of these receptors: a male donor with early-stage non-small cell lung cancer. Both conserved end residues are part of each CDR3. Each record gives: D gene, clone size, J gene, V gene, CDR3 protein, CDR3 DNA. The D gene is left open where the match is weak. The listing skips clone size in some rows; elsewhere it reads once, few, many or a size class.

D gene: .
clone size: .
J gene: TRBJ1-5
V gene: TRBV29-1
CDR3 protein: CSVASGLSNQPQHF
CDR3 DNA: TGCAGCGTTGCCAGTGGGCTTAGCAATCAGCCCCAGCATTTT

D gene: TRBD1
clone size: few
J gene: TRBJ2-1
V gene: TRBV4-3
CDR3 protein: CASSQERTGAGNEQFF
CDR3 DNA: TGCGCCAGCAGCCAAGAACGGACAGGGGCGGGGAATGAGCAGTTCTTC

D gene: .
clone size: many
J gene: TRBJ1-2
V gene: TRBV20-1
CDR3 protein: CSAHTGNRLYGYTF
CDR3 DNA: TGCAGTGCTCATACAGGGAATAGACTCTATGGCTACACCTTC

D gene: .
clone size: many
J gene: TRBJ2-1
V gene: TRBV14
CDR3 protein: CASSQGHYNEQFF
CDR3 DNA: TGTGCCAGCAGCCAAGGACACTACAATGAGCAGTTCTTC

D gene: .
clone size: .
J gene: TRBJ2-3
V gene: TRBV10-2
CDR3 protein: CASSDRGRNGDTQYF
CDR3 DNA: TGCGCCAGCAGTGACCGGGGCAGGAATGGGGATACGCAGTATTTT

D gene: TRBD2
clone size: .
J gene: TRBJ2-5
V gene: TRBV5-1
CDR3 protein: CASSLEGGLAMETQYF
CDR3 DNA: TGCGCCAGCAGCTTGGAGGGGGGACTAGCAATGGAGACCCAGTACTTC

D gene: TRBD2
clone size: few
J gene: TRBJ2-4
V gene: TRBV7-9
CDR3 protein: CASSPTSGGINIQYF
CDR3 DNA: TGTGCCAGCAGCCCGACTAGCGGGGGGATAAACATTCAGTACTTC

D gene: .
clone size: .
J gene: TRBJ2-1
V gene: TRBV5-5
CDR3 protein: CASTPSNEQFF
CDR3 DNA: TGTGCCAGCACCCCCTCTAATGAGCAGTTCTTC

D gene: TRBD1
clone size: .
J gene: TRBJ1-4
V gene: TRBV30
CDR3 protein: CAWMRGRNEKLFF
CDR3 DNA: TGTGCCTGGATGAGGGGGCGCAATGAAAAACTGTTTTTT

D gene: TRBD1
clone size: many
J gene: TRBJ2-3
V gene: TRBV28
CDR3 protein: CAAWDRGFTDTQYF
CDR3 DNA: TGTGCCGCTTGGGACAGGGGATTCACAGATACGCAGTATTTT

D gene: .
clone size: many
J gene: TRBJ2-7
V gene: TRBV28
CDR3 protein: CAYSQGASEQYF
CDR3 DNA: TGTGCCTATTCACAGGGAGCGAGCGAGCAGTACTTC

D gene: .
clone size: .
J gene: TRBJ1-5
V gene: TRBV7-2
CDR3 protein: CASSLLSPASNQPQHF
CDR3 DNA: TGTGCCAGCAGCTTACTCAGCCCCGCTAGCAATCAGCCCCAGCATTTT

D gene: TRBD1
clone size: many
J gene: TRBJ2-1
V gene: TRBV7-2
CDR3 protein: CASSIDRGSYNEQFF
CDR3 DNA: TGTGCCAGCAGCATCGACAGGGGCTCCTACAATGAGCAGTTCTTC

D gene: TRBD1
clone size: many
J gene: TRBJ1-2
V gene: TRBV29-1
CDR3 protein: CSVEDRDRRNGYTF
CDR3 DNA: TGCAGCGTTGAAGATCGGGACAGGAGAAATGGCTACACCTTC

D gene: .
clone size: many
J gene: TRBJ1-2
V gene: TRBV29-1
CDR3 protein: CSVDEDGYTF
CDR3 DNA: TGCAGCGTTGATGAGGATGGCTACACCTTC

D gene: .
clone size: few
J gene: TRBJ2-7
V gene: TRBV5-6
CDR3 protein: CASSLPNHWTPTYEQYF
CDR3 DNA: TGTGCCAGCAGCTTGCCCAACCATTGGACACCCACCTACGAGCAGTACTTC

D gene: .
clone size: many
J gene: TRBJ1-1
V gene: TRBV20-1
CDR3 protein: CSAPGPSQEEAFF
CDR3 DNA: TGCAGTGCTCCGGGACCGAGCCAGGAGGAAGCTTTCTTT

D gene: .
clone size: .
J gene: TRBJ2-5
V gene: TRBV5-1
CDR3 protein: CASSLAGRPGETQYF
CDR3 DNA: TGCGCCAGCAGCTTGGCCGGGCGGCCGGGAGAGACCCAGTACTTC

D gene: .
clone size: .
J gene: TRBJ1-1
V gene: TRBV7-3
CDR3 protein: CASSLGTENTEAFF
CDR3 DNA: TGTGCCAGCAGCTTAGGCACGGAGAACACTGAAGCTTTCTTT

D gene: .
clone size: .
J gene: TRBJ1-2
V gene: TRBV15
CDR3 protein: CATSSPSATNYGYTF
CDR3 DNA: TGTGCCACCAGCAGCCCTAGTGCCACTAACTATGGCTACACCTTC

D gene: .
clone size: few
J gene: TRBJ1-1
V gene: TRBV27
CDR3 protein: CASSPEGMNTEAFF
CDR3 DNA: TGTGCCAGCAGTCCCGAGGGAATGAACACTGAAGCTTTCTTT

D gene: TRBD2
clone size: few
J gene: TRBJ2-2
V gene: TRBV4-3
CDR3 protein: CASSQDKAQRGGVGELFF
CDR3 DNA: TGCGCCAGCAGCCAAGATAAAGCCCAGCGGGGGGGCGTCGGGGAGCTGTTTTTT

D gene: .
clone size: many
J gene: TRBJ2-2
V gene: TRBV7-2
CDR3 protein: CASSLLGVVNTGELFF
CDR3 DNA: TGTGCCAGCAGCTTATTGGGGGTCGTGAACACCGGGGAGCTGTTTTTT

D gene: TRBD1
clone size: many
J gene: TRBJ2-7
V gene: TRBV7-2
CDR3 protein: CASSLGQVYEQYF
CDR3 DNA: TGTGCCAGCAGCTTGGGACAGGTTTACGAGCAGTACTTC

D gene: .
clone size: few
J gene: TRBJ2-2
V gene: TRBV28
CDR3 protein: CASGDPRFSTGELFF
CDR3 DNA: TGTGCCAGCGGGGACCCCCGGTTTTCCACCGGGGAGCTGTTTTTT

D gene: .
clone size: few
J gene: TRBJ1-6
V gene: TRBV12-5
CDR3 protein: CASGSHLEGHREVYNSPLHF
CDR3 DNA: TGTGCTAGTGGTTCCCATCTCGAGGGACACAGGGAGGTATATAATTCACCCCTCCACTTT

D gene: .
clone size: few
J gene: TRBJ2-3
V gene: TRBV20-1
CDR3 protein: CSARKAPAVSKDTQYF
CDR3 DNA: TGCAGTGCTAGAAAGGCGCCAGCGGTCTCTAAAGATACGCAGTATTTT

D gene: TRBD1
clone size: many
J gene: TRBJ1-4
V gene: TRBV4-1
CDR3 protein: CASGRQGGEKLFF
CDR3 DNA: TGCGCCAGCGGACGACAGGGAGGGGAAAAACTGTTTTTT

D gene: .
clone size: .
J gene: TRBJ1-4
V gene: TRBV15
CDR3 protein: CATADSPTNEKLFF
CDR3 DNA: TGTGCCACCGCCGACAGTCCAACTAATGAAAAACTGTTTTTT

D gene: .
clone size: .
J gene: TRBJ1-2
V gene: TRBV9
CDR3 protein: CASSNTGNGYTF
CDR3 DNA: TGTGCCAGCAGTAATACAGGGAACGGCTACACCTTC

D gene: .
clone size: few
J gene: TRBJ1-5
V gene: TRBV6-4
CDR3 protein: CASSDPRGNQPQHF
CDR3 DNA: TGTGCCAGCAGTGACCCGAGGGGCAATCAGCCCCAGCATTTT